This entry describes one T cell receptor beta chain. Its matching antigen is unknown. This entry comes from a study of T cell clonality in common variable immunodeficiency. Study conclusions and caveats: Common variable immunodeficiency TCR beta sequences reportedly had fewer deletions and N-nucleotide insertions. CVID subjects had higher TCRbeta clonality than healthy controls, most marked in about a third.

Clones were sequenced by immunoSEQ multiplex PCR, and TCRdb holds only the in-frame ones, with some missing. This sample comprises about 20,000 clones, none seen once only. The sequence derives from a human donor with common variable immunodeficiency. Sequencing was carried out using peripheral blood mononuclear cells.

CDR3 in amino acids: CASSPVRGAEQFF. The DNA read from the CDR3 is TGTGCCAGCAGCCCCGTGAGGGGCGCTGAG. The chain links TRBV7-9 to TRBJ2-1; either TRBD1 or TRBD2 may supply D (5 bases each). The CDR3 end falls 3 residues outside the read, so it is completed with the germline J gene. The CDR3 length is 13 residues. Germline V gene data show CDR1 as SEHNR and CDR2 as FQNEAQ (reference sequence). Between the trimmed V and J ends, which lost 5 bases and 9 bases, there was a span of 14 bases.